Listed here are 5 T cell receptor beta chains from one sample, sequenced in a study of cytomegalovirus exposure and HLA in healthy donors. Libraries were prepared by immunoSEQ multiplex PCR; TCRdb keeps only in-frame clonotypes and omits some of them. The profile shows roughly 300,000 clones, approximately 87% of them singletons. The sample comprised PBMCs. These receptors were collected from a woman younger than 35 in good health and CMV-seronegative.

The chain is built from TRBV11-3 and TRBJ1-6, with unresolved D. This CDR3 contains 17 residues. V lost 0 bases and J lost 5, with 14 bases in between. The germline gives CDR1 SGHNT, CDR2 YENEEA. This CDR3 is CASSLDYRKSNNSPLHF. The CDR3 DNA reads as TGTGCCAGCAGCTTAGATTATCGCAAAAGCAATAATTCACCCCTCCACTTT.

The chain has TRBV6-1 and TRBJ2-1, with 7 nucleotides matching TRBD2. Trimming removed 4 bases from V and 7 bases from J; junction bases left unmatched: 10. This CDR3 is built from 15 residues. CDR1 and CDR2 from the germline V gene are MNHNS and SASEGT. This chain's CDR3 is CASSARGEKGNEQFF. CDR3 nucleotides: TGTGCCAGCAGTGCCCGGGGGGAAAAAGGGAATGAGCAGTTCTTC.

V usage is TRBV7-2 and J usage is TRBJ1-3, with D perhaps TRBD1 (6 bases). V lost 2 bases and J lost 0, with 11 bases in between. CDR1 and CDR2 (germline): SGHTA, FQGNSA. The CDR3 covers 16 residues. CDR3 sequence: CASSLNRATSGNTIYF. Here the CDR3 DNA reads TGTGCCAGCAGCTTAAACAGGGCAACCTCTGGAAACACCATATATTTT.

The rearrangement joins TRBV6-1 to TRBJ1-1; 8 bases align to TRBD1. J was trimmed by 4 bases and V by 6 bases; bases with no gene match: 10. CDR3 length: 15 residues. Germline lookup yields CDR1 MNHNS and CDR2 SASEGT. The chain's CDR3 is CASSLDREIVTEAFF. CDR3 in DNA: TGTGCCAGCAGCTTGGACAGGGAAATCGTCACTGAAGCTTTCTTT.

The J gene is TRBJ2-7, the V gene TRBV19, with 7 bases aligning to TRBD1. The CDR3 loop spans 13 amino acids. The V gene's germline CDR1 is LNHDA and CDR2 SQIVND (reference sequence). J was trimmed by 2 bases and V by 6 bases; bases with no gene match: 4. CDR3 region: CASSDRAAYEQYF. CDR3 nucleotide sequence: TGTGCCAGTAGCGACAGGGCAGCCTACGAGCAGTACTTC.